Following are 26 T cell receptor beta chains from one sample sequenced in a study of beta chain features in type 1 diabetes. Investigators reverse transcribed all isolated RNA, so they sequenced expressed TCRB transcripts. TCRdb's copy holds only in-frame clones and misses some; the assay was immunoSEQ multiplex PCR. The sample lists more than 150,000 clones; about 12% were seen once. Source material: central memory CD4+ T cells from blood. The origin of the receptors is a woman younger than 30 in good health.

This clone was seen only a few times. The V and J genes are TRBV28 and TRBJ2-5, with 13 positions matching TRBD2. The length of the CDR3 is 17 residues. Trimming at V came to 1 base and at J to 2 bases, leaving 4 bases not matched to a gene. CDR1 and CDR2 from the germline V gene are MDHEN and SYDVKM. The CDR3 DNA sequence: TGTGCCAGCAGTTTATTGGGACTAGCGGGGCAACAAGAGACCCAGTACTTC. Protein sequence: CASSLLGLAGQQETQYF.

The J gene is TRBJ1-5, the V gene TRBV30; D not resolved. The ends were cut back, 3 bases at V and 5 bases at J, with 11 bases in the middle. This CDR3 has 13 residues. Looked up from germline, CDR1 is GTSNPN and CDR2 is SVGIG (reference sequence). Here the CDR3 reads CAWSPPGYQPQHF. The CDR3 coding sequence is TGTGCCTGGAGCCCCCCGGGGTATCAGCCCCAGCATTTT.

This clone has a handful of counts. Here the CDR3 reads CASSSQSLPGAQHF. In nucleotides, the CDR3 is TGTGCCAGCAGTTCCCAATCGCTCCCAGGGGCCCAGCATTTT. This sequence joins TRBV28 and TRBJ1-5, with D possibly TRBD1 on 6 matching bases. CDR1 MDHEN and CDR2 SYDVKM come from the germline V gene. Trimming removed 4 bases at V and 11 bases at J, with 18 bases between. The CDR3 sequence is 14 residues long.

This sequence joins TRBV19 and TRBJ2-7; 15 nucleotides match TRBD2. CDR3 length: 16 residues. V gave up 6 bases and J gave up 4 bases; unmatched junction bases: 7. Germline V CDR1 and CDR2: LNHDA, SQIVND (reference sequence). The CDR3 coding sequence is TGTGCCAGTAGCTCGTGGACTAGCGGGAGGGAATACGAGCAGTACTTC. Translated, it gives CASSSWTSGREYEQYF.

This clone has only a few counts. The rearrangement links TRBV4-2 to TRBJ2-2; D is perhaps TRBD1 (7 bases). From germline, CDR1 is LGHNA and CDR2 YNFKEQ. The CDR3 has 15 amino acids. Trimming shortened V by 4 bases and J by 3 bases, and 12 bases separated the two germline ends. CDR3 sequence reads: CASSRQGEDTGELFF. The CDR3 DNA reads as TGTGCCAGCAGCCGCCAGGGGGAGGACACCGGGGAGCTGTTTTTT.

V gene TRBV2 combines with J gene TRBJ2-4; D gene ambiguous. The CDR3 contains 15 residues. Germline V gives CDR1 SNHLY, CDR2 FYNNEI. The ends were cut back, 5 bases at V and 0 bases at J, with 11 bases in the middle. CDR3 region: CASSIQTLAKNIQYF. CDR3 coding DNA: TGTGCCAGCAGTATACAGACACTAGCCAAAAACATTCAGTACTTC.

A single count supports this clone. This chain joins TRBV7-5 and TRBJ2-7; the table's D call of TRBD1 was not tested on the DNA. TRBV7-5 is shown as a pseudogene. The CDR3 is 11 residues long. CDR3: CASPGRYEQYF. The CDR3 DNA is TGTGCCAGCCCAGGCCGTTACGAGCAGTACTTC.

The J gene is TRBJ2-1, the V gene TRBV6-5, with a possible D match to TRBD2 (5 bases). CDR1 and CDR2 from the germline V gene are MNHEY and SVGAGI. Trimming stripped 5 bases from V and 10 bases from J, with 12 bases between. The CDR3 runs to 12 residues. Written as DNA, the CDR3 is TGTGCCAGCAGTGTGAGGGTAGGGGAGCAGTTCTTC. Protein: CASSVRVGEQFF.

The chain combines TRBV4-3 with TRBJ2-3, with D maybe TRBD2 (5 bases). The CDR3 runs 16 residues. In germline, CDR1 is LGHNA, CDR2 YSLEER. Trimming pared 3 bases from V and 1 base from J, leaving 14 bases between. The CDR3 loop reads CASSQESGAGTDTQYF. The CDR3 bases are TGCGCCAGCAGCCAGGAAAGCGGAGCCGGCACAGATACGCAGTATTTT.

The rearrangement joins TRBV7-9 to TRBJ2-7; 7 positions agree with TRBD1. The V gene end was trimmed by 4 bases and the J gene end by 1 base; junction bases not matched to a gene: 4. CDR3 size: 14 residues. In germline, CDR1 is SEHNR, CDR2 FQNEAQ (reference sequence). The CDR3 coding sequence is TGTGCCAGCAGCTCCAGGGGGAATTCCTACGAGCAGTACTTC. As protein: CASSSRGNSYEQYF.

The sample holds a few counts of this clone. This chain connects TRBV19 to TRBJ2-1; a weak D match, TRBD2 (6 bases). With 3 bases removed from V and 0 bases from J, the gap between germline ends came to 15 bases. Germline V gene lookup returns CDR1 LNHDA and CDR2 SQIVND (reference sequence). This CDR3 is 17 amino acids long. The CDR3 reads CASSIVFLASSYNEQFF. The CDR3 DNA reads TGTGCCAGTAGTATCGTCTTTCTAGCGAGCTCCTACAATGAGCAGTTCTTC.

V gene TRBV5-6 combines with J gene TRBJ1-1, with no clear D. Trimming removed 8 bases at V and 6 bases at J, with 17 bases between. The CDR3 has 13 residues. CDR1 and CDR2 (germline): SGHDT, YYEEEE. The CDR3 DNA reads TGTGCCAGTACTAATAATTTACTTGCTGAAGCTTTCTTT. Translated: CASTNNLLAEAFF.

This chain connects TRBV5-1 to TRBJ2-7; perhaps TRBD2 as D (7 bases). Trimming left V 3 bases short and J 8 bases short, with 21 bases between. This CDR3 is built from 15 residues. The germline V gene encodes CDR1 SGHRS and CDR2 YFSETQ. The CDR3 DNA reads TGCGCCAGCAGCTCCCAAGGGGGGGGCCCCGATCAGCAGTACTTC. Its protein is CASSSQGGGPDQQYF.

V is TRBV4-2 and J is TRBJ2-1; 11 nucleotides match TRBD2. CDR1 LGHNA and CDR2 YNFKEQ come from the germline V gene. The length of the CDR3 is 17 residues. With 3 bases clipped from V and 2 bases from J, the junction kept 6 bases outside the gene matches. The CDR3 DNA reads TGTGCCAGCAGCCATGGCACTAGCGGGAGCGCCTACAATGAGCAGTTCTTC. It translates to CASSHGTSGSAYNEQFF.

The chain has TRBV18 and TRBJ2-5, with 7 bases aligning to TRBD1. V lost 1 base, J lost 5 bases, and 4 bases stayed unmatched. This CDR3 spans 14 amino acids. Germline lookup yields CDR1 KGHSH and CDR2 LQKENI. Written as DNA, the CDR3 is TGTGCCAGCTCACCACAGGGGGCGGAGGAGACCCAGTACTTC. Translated: CASSPQGAEETQYF.

This clone occurred a few times. The chain has TRBV4-2 and TRBJ2-5; no clear D. V was pared by 1 base and J by 5 bases, with 8 bases between. Germline V gives CDR1 LGHNA, CDR2 YNFKEQ. The CDR3 spans 13 residues. The CDR3 DNA reads as TGTGCCAGCAGCCAAGTTCCTAGGGAGACCCAGTACTTC. This translates into CASSQVPRETQYF.

As to this clone: One junction end does not reproduce the germline sequence, and a read error may be involved. The CDR3 DNA follows: TGTGCTAGCAGCACCCGTTCTAAGGGGGAGACCCAGTACTTC. It is translated as CASSTRSKGETQYF. This chain uses TRBV7-7 with TRBJ2-5, with a possible D match to TRBD1 (5 bases). Germline CDR1 SSHAT, CDR2 FNYEAQ (reference sequence). This CDR3 contains 14 residues. The variable domain in full, completed from reference TRBV7-7 and TRBJ2-5, reads GAGVSQSPRYKVTKRGQDVTLRCDPISSHATLYWYQQALGQGPEFLTYFNYEAQPDKSGLPSDRFSAERPEGSISTLTIQRTEQRDSAMYRCASSTRSKGETQYFGPGTRLLVL.

The V call is TRBV7-9, the J call TRBJ2-3; TRBD1 aligns across 9 bases. This CDR3 has 16 amino acids. V shed 5 bases, J shed 6 bases, and the junction held 12 bases outside the gene matches. CDR1 is SEHNR and CDR2 is FQNEAQ in the germline V gene (reference sequence). The CDR3 nucleotides read TGTGCCAGCAGCCTTCTACAGGGGGCCTTTTACGATACGCAGTATTTT. This gives the protein CASSLLQGAFYDTQYF.

A few counts support this clone. The rearrangement uses TRBV5-1 and TRBJ2-7, with 12 bases identical to TRBD1. The CDR3 is 14 amino acids. Germline loops: CDR1 SGHRS, CDR2 YFSETQ. With 4 bases clipped from V and 6 bases from J, the junction kept 5 bases outside the gene matches. DNA for the CDR3: TGCGCCAGCAGCAGCGGGACAGGGGGCGTCGAGCAGTACTTC. Its translation: CASSSGTGGVEQYF.

The J gene is TRBJ1-4, the V gene TRBV25-1; D is perhaps TRBD1 (5 bases). The CDR3 consists of 16 residues. Germline V gene lookup returns CDR1 MGHDK and CDR2 SYGVNS. Trimming stripped 0 bases from V and 12 bases from J, with 20 bases between. CDR3 protein: CASSEYRRGIGGELFF. In nucleotides, the CDR3 is TGTGCCAGCAGTGAATATAGGCGGGGGATTGGTGGTGAACTGTTTTTT.

Details on this clone: Sequence at one end of the junction differs from germline and may be a read error. The chain couples TRBV19 to TRBJ2-6; no firm D call. This CDR3 has 15 residues. The germline gives CDR1 LNHDA, CDR2 SQIVND (reference sequence). The DNA for the CDR3 is TGTGCCAGTAGTCTAGAGAGAACTGGGGCCAACGTCCTGACTTTC. Translating it yields CASSLERTGANVLTF.

This clone showed up many times. This chain connects TRBV2 to TRBJ2-5, with TRBD1 identical over 7 bases. With V trimmed by 8 bases and J by 4 bases, 7 bases remained unmatched. The germline V gene has CDR1 SNHLY and CDR2 FYNNEI. The CDR3 loop spans 13 amino acids. Written as DNA, the CDR3 is TGTGCCAGCTCTACAGGGACAGTAGAGACCCAGTACTTC. Amino acid sequence: CASSTGTVETQYF.

This clone has more than one count but fewer than ten. The chain is built from TRBV30 and TRBJ2-7, with a weak D call TRBD2 (5 bases). V was trimmed by 2 bases and J by 6 bases, leaving 11 bases between them. Germline V CDR1 and CDR2: GTSNPN, SVGIG (reference sequence). The CDR3 is made up of 12 amino acids. CDR3: CAWSRLAVEQYF. For the CDR3, the DNA is TGTGCCTGGAGTCGCCTAGCTGTCGAGCAGTACTTC.

This clone was counted between two and nine times. The chain joins TRBV29-1 to TRBJ1-1, with D possibly TRBD1 on 5 matching bases. The V gene's germline CDR1 is SQVTM and CDR2 ANQGSEA. Trimming cost V 4 bases and J 0 bases, with 9 bases left between them. This CDR3 has 13 residues. The CDR3 DNA sequence: TGCAGCGTTGGTTCAGGGTTGAACACTGAAGCTTTCTTT. It specifies CSVGSGLNTEAFF.

This clone appeared a few times. This sequence joins TRBV6-6 and TRBJ2-5, with 10 bases aligning to TRBD2. The length of the CDR3 is 15 residues. Trimming took 6 bases from V and 3 from J; bases not matched to a gene: 7. Germline CDR1 reads MNHNY; CDR2 reads SVGAGI (reference sequence). The CDR3 loop is CASSNPGLAKETQYF. In DNA form, the CDR3 reads TGTGCCAGCAGCAACCCGGGACTAGCGAAAGAGACCCAGTACTTC.

In this sample, this clone turned up a few times. V is TRBV15 and J is TRBJ1-5, with D tentatively TRBD1 (6 bases). There are 15 residues in the CDR3. Trimming removed 3 bases from V and 1 base from J, with 10 bases in between. Germline assignment: CDR1 LNHNV and CDR2 YYDKDF (reference sequence). CDR3 in DNA: TGTGCCACCAGCAGTTATGGACAGAGCAATCAGCCCCAGCATTTT. This translates into CATSSYGQSNQPQHF.